A selection of T cell receptor beta chains follows, all from one sample in a study of T cell repertoires and HLA-DP antigens. Sequenced by immunoSEQ multiplex PCR; TCRdb stores in-frame clones only, minus some. The sample holds 90,000 to 130,000 clones; nearly 95% are singletons and the top ten take less than 0.35%. For these TCRs, the target antigens are not known. The sequencing sample was made of CD4+ T cells from PBMCs. The origin of the receptors is a woman between 18 and 29 years old in good health and CMV-seronegative. The CDR3 runs from the conserved cysteine through the conserved F or W. D genes are given only for firm matches. Expanded clones get a size class; other rows say once, few or many, or leave the size out.

TRBV28	NA	TRBJ2-7	TRBD1	TGTGCCAGCACCTTACAGGGGAAGCAATACTACGAGCAGTACTTC	CASTLQGKQYYEQYF
TRBV10-2	NA	TRBJ1-1	TRBD1	TGCGCCAGCATGGGACAGGAGGACACTGAAGCTTTCTTT	CASMGQEDTEAFF
TRBV5-1	NA	TRBJ2-1	TRBD2	TGCGCCAGCAGCTGGGGCGGGGGGAGCTCCTACAATGAGCAGTTCTTC	CASSWGGGSSYNEQFF
TRBV6-5	NA	TRBJ1-1	NA	TGTGCCAGCAGTTACTCAGGGGCCCAGAACACTGAAGCTTTCTTT	CASSYSGAQNTEAFF
TRBV6-4	NA	TRBJ2-1	NA	TGTGCCAGCAGTGCGCTAGGGGGGTTTGAGCAGTTCTTC	CASSALGGFEQFF
TRBV5-4	NA	TRBJ2-3	NA	TGTGCCAGCAGCGCGGGGACCTTGGGCTTCACAGATACGCAGTATTTT	CASSAGTLGFTDTQYF
TRBV6-6	NA	TRBJ2-1	NA	TGTGCCAGCACCCACGGGCAGGGCAGTGAGCAGTTCTTC	CASTHGQGSEQFF
TRBV5-5	NA	TRBJ2-7	TRBD1	TGTGCCAGCAGCATCCGGGACAGCAATTTCTACGAGCAGTACTTC	CASSIRDSNFYEQYF
TRBV10-3	NA	TRBJ2-1	TRBD2	TGTGCCATCAGTGAGCCCCCCCGACTAGCGGGAGGGCCGGAGGATGAGCAGTTCTTC	CAISEPPRLAGGPEDEQFF
TRBV7-9	NA	TRBJ2-5	NA	TGTGCCAGCAGCCTACTAGGGGCAGAGACCCAGTACTTC	CASSLLGAETQYF
TRBV25-1	NA	TRBJ2-3	TRBD1	TGTGCCAGCAGTGCCGGGACAGGGGTCACAGATACGCAGTATTTT	CASSAGTGVTDTQYF
TRBV5-6	once	TRBJ1-6	NA	TGTGCCAGCAGCCCCGGGGGGGGTGCGTATAATTCACCCCTCCACTTT	CASSPGGGAYNSPLHF
TRBV29-1	NA	TRBJ2-3	NA	TGCAGCGGCGGGCATAGGTTAGGGGACTTTCGAACGGGTACGCAGTATTTT	CSGGHRLGDFRTGTQYF
TRBV19	NA	TRBJ2-3	TRBD1	TGTGCCAGTAGTACATCAGGGGGCCGGTACGATACGCAGTATTTT	CASSTSGGRYDTQYF
TRBV6-5	NA	TRBJ2-1	NA	TGTGCCAGCAGTTACGGGGCCTACAATGAGCAGTTCTTC	CASSYGAYNEQFF
TRBV5-1	NA	TRBJ1-2	NA	TGCGCCAGCAGCTACCCCTGGGGGAGAAAGCGGGGCTACACCTTC	CASSYPWGRKRGYTF
TRBV7-9	NA	TRBJ1-1	TRBD1	TGTGCCAGCAGCCCACAGGGGGGGGTCACTGAAGCTTTCTTT	CASSPQGGVTEAFF
TRBV4-3	NA	TRBJ1-6	NA	TGCGCCAGCAGCCAAGATTGGGGGCCGTATAATTCACCCCTCCACTTT	CASSQDWGPYNSPLHF
TRBV28	NA	TRBJ1-2	TRBD1	TGTGCCAGCAGACGCCAGGGGGATGGCTACACCTTC	CASRRQGDGYTF
TRBV5-1	NA	TRBJ1-1	NA	TGCGCCAGCAGCTTGGGTCAGGTGAACACTGAAGCTTTCTTT	CASSLGQVNTEAFF
TRBV7-3	once	TRBJ1-1	NA	TGTGCCAGCAGCACCCAACGGGGGACTGAAGCTTTCTTT	CASSTQRGTEAFF
TRBV12-5	NA	TRBJ2-7	NA	TGTGCTAGTGGTTTAGGTACTCCCTACGAGCAGTACTTC	CASGLGTPYEQYF
TRBV5-1	NA	TRBJ2-3	NA	TGCGCCAGCAGCTTGACGACGGCCACCGATACGCAGTATTTT	CASSLTTATDTQYF
TRBV29-1	NA	TRBJ2-3	NA	TGCAGCGTTGTACCTCTGGGGGCCGCCACAGATACGCAGTATTTT	CSVVPLGAATDTQYF
TRBV19	NA	TRBJ1-2	TRBD1	TGTGCCAGTAGTATCGCGGGACAGGCGTATGGCTACACCTTC	CASSIAGQAYGYTF
TRBV9	NA	TRBJ2-3	TRBD1	TGTGCCAGCAGCGTCCTGGGACAGGGTCTAGATACGCAGTATTTT	CASSVLGQGLDTQYF
TRBV4-1	NA	TRBJ1-5	TRBD1	TGCGCCAGCAGCCAGGAGACCGACAGGGGGCGAGGCAATCAGCCCCAGCATTTT	CASSQETDRGRGNQPQHF
TRBV7-9	NA	TRBJ1-4	NA	TGTGCCAGCAGCTTAGCGAGACTCCCGCCGCGGGGGGAAAAACTGTTTTTT	CASSLARLPPRGEKLFF
TRBV6-5	NA	TRBJ1-2	NA	TGTGCCAGCAGTTACTTTACAGGGTTTCGTGGAGGCTACACCTTC	CASSYFTGFRGGYTF
TRBV28	NA	TRBJ2-7	NA	TGTGCCAGCAGTTTCCTGGCGGGAGAGCAGTACTTC	CASSFLAGEQYF
TRBV4-1	NA	TRBJ2-2	NA	TGCGCCAGCAGCCAAAGAGACCGGAGACTCACCGGGGAGCTGTTTTTT	CASSQRDRRLTGELFF
TRBV5-5	NA	TRBJ2-5	NA	TGTGCCAGCAGCCGGTTGGGGAACCAAGAGACCCAGTACTTC	CASSRLGNQETQYF
TRBV5-1	NA	TRBJ2-7	NA	TGCGCCAGCAGCTTGGTGGGTGGGTACGAGCAGTACTTC	CASSLVGGYEQYF
TRBV28	NA	TRBJ2-7	TRBD1	TGTGCCAGCAGTTTGGACAGGCCCTACGAGCAGTACTTC	CASSLDRPYEQYF
TRBV10-3	NA	TRBJ1-2	NA	TGTGCCATCAGTGAGTCAAGTAGACCCGGGTTTTTCACCTTC	CAISESSRPGFFTF
TRBV5-5	once	TRBJ2-7	NA	TGTGCCAGCAGCTTGGGGTCAGGGAAAGCATCCTACGAGCAGTACTTC	CASSLGSGKASYEQYF
TRBV6-5	NA	TRBJ1-4	TRBD1	TGTGCCAGCAGTTTCAGATACAGGGGGCAGGATGAAAAACTGTTTTTT	CASSFRYRGQDEKLFF
TRBV19	NA	TRBJ1-5	NA	TGTGCCAGTAGTATAGTAGGGATCAATCAGCCCCAGCATTTT	CASSIVGINQPQHF
TRBV4-2	NA	TRBJ2-7	TRBD2	TGTGCCAGCAGCCAAAACCCCCCTAGCGGGAGGACCTACGAGCAGTACTTC	CASSQNPPSGRTYEQYF
TRBV2	NA	TRBJ2-3	NA	TGTGCCAGCAGCTCTTTTACTAGCACAGATACGCAGTATTTT	CASSSFTSTDTQYF
TRBV10-1	few	TRBJ2-2	TRBD1	TGCGCCACCCCAAGGACAGGGGGCGTCGCGAACACCGGGGAGCTGTTTTTT	CATPRTGGVANTGELFF
TRBV7-2	NA	TRBJ2-5	NA	TGTGCCAGCAGCACCCGGGGTAGCGTCTTTTACCAAGAGACCCAGTACTTC	CASSTRGSVFYQETQYF